This note documents a single T cell receptor beta chain sequence. Antigen unknown. The data originate from a study of graft-versus-host responses after intestinal transplantation. The V and J ends lost 5 bases and 10 bases, in that order; junction bases with no gene match: 11. The CDR3 spans 14 residues. Germline loops: CDR1 SGHVS, CDR2 FQNEAQ. General study points: Ileal or blood samples showed some GvH clones first, and such clones were also found in recipient marrow.

Clones were read by immunoSEQ multiplex PCR, and TCRdb kept only the in-frame ones, dropping some. The sample has approximately 100,000 clones; roughly nine tenths are singletons. V gene TRBV7-8 combines with J gene TRBJ2-5; 9 bases map to TRBD1. This sequence was found in a human donor who received an intestinal transplant. The sequences come from unstimulated CD4+ T cells sorted from spleen or lymph node cells, collected before intestinal transplant. As DNA, the CDR3 is TGTGCCAGCAGCCCACCCGGGACAGGGAGAGACCAGTACTTC. Translated: CASSPPGTGRDQYF.